One sample yielded the 12 T cell receptor beta chains listed below, sequenced in a study of PD-L1 blockade in urothelial cancer. Here immunoSEQ multiplex PCR was the method, and the copy in TCRdb shows in-frame clones only, minus some. The sample shows tens of thousands of clones, 70% to 90% of them seen only once. Regarding time point: peripheral blood 6 weeks after treatment start. Sample: PBMCs, taken around atezolizumab (anti-PD-L1) treatment. These receptors all come from a man over 45 with urothelial cancer.

The rearrangement uses TRBV11-2 and TRBJ2-1; D is unclear. The CDR3 is 12 residues long. Trimming stripped 7 bases from V and 8 bases from J, with 12 bases between. The germline V gene has CDR1 SGHAT and CDR2 FQNNGV. The CDR3 region has the DNA TGTGCCAGCACCCTAGTTTCGTATGAGCAGTTCTTC. The encoded protein is CASTLVSYEQFF.

The rearrangement joins TRBV5-4 to TRBJ2-7, with 10 bases identical to TRBD1. From germline, CDR1 is SGHNT and CDR2 YYREEE (reference sequence). The CDR3 contains 16 residues. Trimming at V came to 4 bases and at J to 0 bases, leaving 7 bases not matched to a gene. For the CDR3, the DNA is TGTGCCAGCAGCGCCGGGACAGGGGTTTTCTCCTACGAGCAGTACTTC. Amino acid sequence: CASSAGTGVFSYEQYF.

The CDR3 nucleotides read TGTGCCAGCAGCCCGAGACTAGCGGGACTGGGTTCCTACGAGCAGTACTTC. Protein: CASSPRLAGLGSYEQYF. V usage is TRBV7-9 and J usage is TRBJ2-7, with TRBD2 matching over 11 bases. J gave up 1 base and V 5 bases, and 10 bases lay outside the gene matches. The germline CDR1 and CDR2 sequences are SEHNR and FQNEAQ (reference sequence). The CDR3 has 17 residues.

The rearrangement links TRBV19 to TRBJ1-5, with D possibly matching TRBD1 (6 bases). CDR3 length: 16 amino acids. Trimming removed 5 bases at V and 8 bases at J, with 22 bases between. The germline V gene encodes CDR1 LNHDA and CDR2 SQIVND (reference sequence). For the CDR3, the DNA is TGTGCCAGTAGTCTCCCAGGCCAACAGGGAGGGGAGCCCCAGCATTTT. Its translation is CASSLPGQQGGEPQHF.

This chain links TRBV28 with TRBJ2-7; TRBD2 is a possible D gene (6 bases). The V end was cut by 6 bases, the J end by 3 bases, with 18 bases between. The CDR3 totals 15 residues. The V gene's germline CDR1 is MDHEN and CDR2 SYDVKM. The CDR3 DNA is TGTGCCAGCAGCCAACCCCGGGGGTTTAGCTACGAGCAGTACTTC. This translates into CASSQPRGFSYEQYF.

The table lists this clone with a few counts. The J gene is TRBJ2-5, the V gene TRBV7-9; D may be TRBD1 (6 bases). CDR1 SEHNR and CDR2 FQNEAQ come from the germline V gene (reference sequence). The CDR3 is 15 amino acids. V was clipped by 7 bases and J by 7 bases, with 22 bases between them. The DNA of the CDR3 is TGTGCCAGCAACCTGGACAGCTTCTTCCATGGGACCCAGTACTTC. The encoded protein is CASNLDSFFHGTQYF.

The V gene is TRBV6-5, the J gene TRBJ1-5; D perhaps matches TRBD1 (6 bases). This CDR3 region has 13 residues. The V end lost 6 bases, the J end lost 7 bases, and 13 bases lay between the germline ends. CDR1 and CDR2 (germline): MNHEY, SVGAGI. The CDR3 here is CASRSRGEQPQHF. CDR3 nucleotides: TGTGCCAGCAGGTCCAGGGGAGAGCAGCCCCAGCATTTT.

The genes are TRBV27 and TRBJ2-6; maybe TRBD2 (5 bases). CDR3 length: 16 residues. The germline gives CDR1 MNHEY, CDR2 SMNVEV (reference sequence). V gave up 6 bases and J gave up 0 bases, with 12 bases separating them. CDR3 region: CASSGVSVSGANVLTF. The CDR3, as DNA: TGTGCCAGCAGCGGGGTTTCCGTCTCTGGGGCCAACGTCCTGACTTTC.

The V call is TRBV30, the J call TRBJ2-2; TRBD1 agrees at 7 bases. The V gene's germline CDR1 is GTSNPN and CDR2 SVGIG (reference sequence). Trimming at V came to 2 bases and at J to 7 bases, leaving 7 bases not matched to a gene. The CDR3 sequence is 14 residues long. The CDR3 region has the DNA TGTGCCTGGAGTAACAGGGGATGGGGCGGGGAGCTGTTTTTT. As protein: CAWSNRGWGGELFF.

This clone was seen only a few times. The chain is built from TRBV19 and TRBJ2-2, with 9 bases identical to TRBD2. With 5 bases clipped from V and 0 bases from J, the junction kept 7 bases outside the gene matches. Germline lookup yields CDR1 LNHDA and CDR2 SQIVND (reference sequence). The CDR3 loop spans 17 amino acids. The CDR3 region has the DNA TGTGCCAGTAGTGGTCGTAGCGGGGGTACGAACACCGGGGAGCTGTTTTTT. This encodes CASSGRSGGTNTGELFF.

The chain recombines TRBV27 with TRBJ2-1, with 14 bases matching TRBD2. CDR3 length: 15 amino acids. The germline V gene encodes CDR1 MNHEY and CDR2 SMNVEV (reference sequence). V shed 5 bases and J 9 bases; nucleotides not matched to a gene: 6. DNA for the CDR3: TGTGCCAGCAGTCTAGGGACTAGCGGGAGTGTTGAGCAGTTCTTC. Amino acids: CASSLGTSGSVEQFF.

The rearrangement links TRBV18 to TRBJ1-2, with TRBD1 as a possible D gene (6 bases). V was pared by 3 bases and J by 4 bases, with 12 bases between. The CDR3 contains 14 residues. Germline CDR1 KGHSH, CDR2 LQKENI. CDR3 coding DNA: TGTGCCAGCTCACCCGGGGGGCAGGGCTATGGCTACACCTTC. Amino acids: CASSPGGQGYGYTF.